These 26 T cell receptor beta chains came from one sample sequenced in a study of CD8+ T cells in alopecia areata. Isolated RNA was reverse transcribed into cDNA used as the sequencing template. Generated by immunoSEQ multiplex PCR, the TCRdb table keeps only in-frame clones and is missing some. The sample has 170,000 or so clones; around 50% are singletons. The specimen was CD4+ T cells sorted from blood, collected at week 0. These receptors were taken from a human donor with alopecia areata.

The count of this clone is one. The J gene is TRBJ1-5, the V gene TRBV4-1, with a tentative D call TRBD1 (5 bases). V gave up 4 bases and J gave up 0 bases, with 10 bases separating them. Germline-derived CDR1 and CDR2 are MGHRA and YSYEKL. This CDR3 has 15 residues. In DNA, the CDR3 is TGCGCCAGCAGCCTTCAAGGGGCTAGCAATCAGCCCCAGCATTTT. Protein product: CASSLQGASNQPQHF.

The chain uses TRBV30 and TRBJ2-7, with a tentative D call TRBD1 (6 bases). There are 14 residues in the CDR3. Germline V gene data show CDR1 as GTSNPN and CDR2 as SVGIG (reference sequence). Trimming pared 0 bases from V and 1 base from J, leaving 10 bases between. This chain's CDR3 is CAWSVGTPSYEQYF. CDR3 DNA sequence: TGTGCCTGGAGTGTGGGGACACCATCCTACGAGCAGTACTTC. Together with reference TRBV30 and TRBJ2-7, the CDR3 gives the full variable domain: SQTIHQWPATLVQPVGSPLSLECTVEGTSNPNLYWYRQAAGRGLQLLFYSVGIGQISSEVPQNLSASRPQDRQFILSSKKLLLSDSGFYLCAWSVGTPSYEQYFGPGTRLTVT.

The CDR3 nucleotides read TGTGCCAGCAGTGAATCGGGTACCCGGCTGGATGGCTACACCTTC. It translates to CASSESGTRLDGYTF. The chain carries TRBV25-1 and TRBJ1-2; D is unclear. V lost 1 base and J lost 6, with 15 bases in between. Germline V gene lookup returns CDR1 MGHDK and CDR2 SYGVNS. The CDR3 consists of 15 residues.

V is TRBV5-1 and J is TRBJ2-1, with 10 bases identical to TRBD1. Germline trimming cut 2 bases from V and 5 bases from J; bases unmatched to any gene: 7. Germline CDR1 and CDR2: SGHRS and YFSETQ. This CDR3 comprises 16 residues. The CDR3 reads CASSFKTGTGDNEQFF. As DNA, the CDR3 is TGCGCCAGCAGCTTCAAAACCGGGACAGGGGACAATGAGCAGTTCTTC.

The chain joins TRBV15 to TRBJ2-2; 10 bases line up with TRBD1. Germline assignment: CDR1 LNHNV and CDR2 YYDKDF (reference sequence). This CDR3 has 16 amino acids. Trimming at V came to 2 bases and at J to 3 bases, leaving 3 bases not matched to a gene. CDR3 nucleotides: TGTGCCACCAGCAGACGGGACAGGGGAGACACCGGGGAGCTGTTTTTT. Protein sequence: CATSRRDRGDTGELFF. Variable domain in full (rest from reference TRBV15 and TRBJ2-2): DAMVIQNPRYQVTQFGKPVTLSCSQTLNHNVMYWYQQKSSQAPKLLFHYYDKDFNNEADTPDNFQSRRPNTSFCFLDIRSPGLGDTAMYLCATSRRDRGDTGELFFGEGSRLTVL.

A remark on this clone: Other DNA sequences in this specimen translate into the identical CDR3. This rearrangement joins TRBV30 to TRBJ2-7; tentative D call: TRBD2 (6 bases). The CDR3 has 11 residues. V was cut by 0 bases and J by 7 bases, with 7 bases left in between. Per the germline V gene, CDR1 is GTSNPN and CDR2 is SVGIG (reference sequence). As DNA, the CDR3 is TGTGCCTGGAGTGTTGGGGGGGAGCAGTACTTC. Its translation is CAWSVGGEQYF.

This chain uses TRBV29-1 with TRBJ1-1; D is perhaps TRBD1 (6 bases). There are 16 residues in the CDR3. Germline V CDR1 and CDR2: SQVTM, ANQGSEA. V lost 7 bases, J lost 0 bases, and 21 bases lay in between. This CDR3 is CSANSRGVRMNTEAFF. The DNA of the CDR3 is TGCAGCGCTAATTCGAGGGGGGTAAGGATGAACACTGAAGCTTTCTTT.

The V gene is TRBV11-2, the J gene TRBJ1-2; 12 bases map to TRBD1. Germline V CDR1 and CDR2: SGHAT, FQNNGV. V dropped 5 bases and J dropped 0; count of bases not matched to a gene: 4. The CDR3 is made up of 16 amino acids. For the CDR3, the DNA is TGTGCCAGCAGCCCGGGACAGGGGGCGTCTAACTATGGCTACACCTTC. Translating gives CASSPGQGASNYGYTF.

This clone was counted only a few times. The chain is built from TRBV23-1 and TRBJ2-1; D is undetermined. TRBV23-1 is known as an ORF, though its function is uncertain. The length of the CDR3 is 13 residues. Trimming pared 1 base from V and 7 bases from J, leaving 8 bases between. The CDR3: CASSQLGRNEQFF. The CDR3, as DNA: TGCGCCAGCAGTCAATTGGGAAGGAATGAGCAGTTCTTC.

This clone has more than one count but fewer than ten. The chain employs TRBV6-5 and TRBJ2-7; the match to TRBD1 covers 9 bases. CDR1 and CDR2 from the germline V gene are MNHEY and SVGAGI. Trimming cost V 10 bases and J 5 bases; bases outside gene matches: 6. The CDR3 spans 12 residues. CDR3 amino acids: CAIKDRGDEQYF. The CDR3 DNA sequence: TGTGCCATTAAGGACAGGGGCGACGAGCAGTACTTC.

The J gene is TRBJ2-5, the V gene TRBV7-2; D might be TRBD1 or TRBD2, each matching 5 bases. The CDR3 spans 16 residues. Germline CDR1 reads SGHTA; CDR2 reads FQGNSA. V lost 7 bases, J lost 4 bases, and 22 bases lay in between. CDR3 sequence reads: CASNPIGGGRGETQYF. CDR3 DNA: TGTGCCAGCAACCCCATTGGGGGTGGTAGGGGAGAGACCCAGTACTTC. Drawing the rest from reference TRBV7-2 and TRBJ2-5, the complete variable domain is GAGVSQSPSNKVTEKGKDVELRCDPISGHTALYWYRQSLGQGLEFLIYFQGNSAPDKSGLPSDRFSAERTGGSVSTLTIQRTQQEDSAVYLCASNPIGGGRGETQYFGPGTRLLVL.

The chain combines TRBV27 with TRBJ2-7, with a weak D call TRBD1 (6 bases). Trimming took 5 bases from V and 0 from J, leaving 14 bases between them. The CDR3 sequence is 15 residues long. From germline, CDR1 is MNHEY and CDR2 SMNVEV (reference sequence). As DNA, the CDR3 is TGTGCCAGCAGTCCCGGAGACAGGACCTCCTACGAGCAGTACTTC. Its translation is CASSPGDRTSYEQYF.

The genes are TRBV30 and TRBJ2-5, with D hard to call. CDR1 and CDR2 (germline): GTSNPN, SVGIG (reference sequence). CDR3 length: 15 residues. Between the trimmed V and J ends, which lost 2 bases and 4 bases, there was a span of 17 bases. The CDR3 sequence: CAWSTLGRIGETQYF. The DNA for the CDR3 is TGTGCCTGGAGTACCCTCGGCCGAATAGGAGAGACCCAGTACTTC.

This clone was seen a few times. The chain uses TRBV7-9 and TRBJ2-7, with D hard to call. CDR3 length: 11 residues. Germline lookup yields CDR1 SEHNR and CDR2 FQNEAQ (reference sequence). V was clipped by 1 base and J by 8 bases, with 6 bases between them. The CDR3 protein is CASSLGVQQYF. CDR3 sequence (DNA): TGTGCCAGCAGCTTAGGAGTTCAGCAGTACTTC.

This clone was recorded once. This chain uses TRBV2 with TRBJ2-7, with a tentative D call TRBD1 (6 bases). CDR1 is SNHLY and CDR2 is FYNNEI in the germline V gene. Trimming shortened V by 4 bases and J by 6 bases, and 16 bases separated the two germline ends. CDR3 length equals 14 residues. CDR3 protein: CASSAGQAYFEQYF. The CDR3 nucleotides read TGTGCCAGCAGTGCGGGACAAGCCTATTTCGAGCAGTACTTC.

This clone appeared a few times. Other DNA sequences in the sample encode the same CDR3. The CDR3 DNA reads TGTGCCAGTAGTGGAGGACATTACGAGCAGTACTTC. Protein sequence: CASSGGHYEQYF. This sequence joins TRBV19 and TRBJ2-7, with D perhaps being TRBD1 or TRBD2 (5 bases each). The germline CDR1 and CDR2 sequences are LNHDA and SQIVND (reference sequence). The length of the CDR3 is 12 residues. V lost 5 bases, J lost 4 bases, and 9 bases lay in between.

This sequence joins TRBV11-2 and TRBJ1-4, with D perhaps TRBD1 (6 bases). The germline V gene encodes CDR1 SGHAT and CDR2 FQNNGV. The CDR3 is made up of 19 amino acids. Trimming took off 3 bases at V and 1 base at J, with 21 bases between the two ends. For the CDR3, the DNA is TGTGCCAGCAGCTTCCCCATAGGCGGGGGCCGGATAACTAATGAAAAACTGTTTTTT. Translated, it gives CASSFPIGGGRITNEKLFF.

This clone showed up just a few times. The CDR3 reads CASSTTTAYEQYF. For the CDR3, the DNA is TGTGCCAGCAGTACGACAACAGCCTACGAGCAGTACTTC. This chain uses TRBV7-9 with TRBJ2-7; D is unresolved. CDR3 length equals 13 residues. From germline, CDR1 is SEHNR and CDR2 FQNEAQ (reference sequence). The V end lost 6 bases, the J end lost 2 bases, and 11 bases lay between the germline ends.

CDR3 sequence reads: CASSETGEEPQHF. The CDR3, as DNA: TGTGCCAGCAGCGAGACAGGGGAGGAGCCCCAGCATTTT. This rearrangement joins TRBV2 to TRBJ1-5; 8 bases are shared with TRBD1. There are 13 residues in the CDR3. Germline V gives CDR1 SNHLY, CDR2 FYNNEI. V shed 6 bases, J shed 8 bases, and the junction held 6 bases outside the gene matches.

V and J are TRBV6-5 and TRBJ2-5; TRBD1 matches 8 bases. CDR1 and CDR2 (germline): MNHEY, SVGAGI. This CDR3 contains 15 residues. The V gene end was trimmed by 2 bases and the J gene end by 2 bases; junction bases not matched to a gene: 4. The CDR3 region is CASSYPTGGQETQYF. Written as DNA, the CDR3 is TGTGCCAGCAGTTACCCAACAGGGGGGCAAGAGACCCAGTACTTC.

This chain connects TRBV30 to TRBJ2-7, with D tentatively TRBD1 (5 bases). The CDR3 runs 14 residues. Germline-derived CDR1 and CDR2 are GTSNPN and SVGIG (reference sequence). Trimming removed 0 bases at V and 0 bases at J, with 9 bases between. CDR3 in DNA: TGTGCCTGGAGTGTCCAGGGCAGCTCCTACGAGCAGTACTTC. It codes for CAWSVQGSSYEQYF.

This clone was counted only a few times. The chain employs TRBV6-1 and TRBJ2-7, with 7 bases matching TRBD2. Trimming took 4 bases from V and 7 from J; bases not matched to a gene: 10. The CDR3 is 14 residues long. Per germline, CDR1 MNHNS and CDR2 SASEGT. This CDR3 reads CASSGPSGLREQYF. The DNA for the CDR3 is TGTGCCAGCAGTGGACCTAGCGGATTAAGAGAGCAGTACTTC.

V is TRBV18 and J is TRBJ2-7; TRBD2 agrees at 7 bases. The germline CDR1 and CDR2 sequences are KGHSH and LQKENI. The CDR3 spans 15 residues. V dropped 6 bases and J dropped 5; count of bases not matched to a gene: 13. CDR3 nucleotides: TGTGCCAGCTCCTCACCGAGCGGGAAGTCCCACGAGCAGTACTTC. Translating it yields CASSSPSGKSHEQYF.

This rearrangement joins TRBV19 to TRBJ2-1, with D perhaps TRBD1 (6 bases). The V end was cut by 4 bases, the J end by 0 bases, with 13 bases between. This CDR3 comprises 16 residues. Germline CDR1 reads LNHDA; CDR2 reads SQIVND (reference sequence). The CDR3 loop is CASSTKQGTSYNEQFF. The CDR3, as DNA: TGTGCCAGTAGTACCAAACAGGGCACCTCCTACAATGAGCAGTTCTTC.

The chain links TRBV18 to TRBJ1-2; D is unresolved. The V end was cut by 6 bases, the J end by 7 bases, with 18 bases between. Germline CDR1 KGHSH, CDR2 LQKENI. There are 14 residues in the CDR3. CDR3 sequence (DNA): TGTGCCAGCTCCCTAAGCTACCGCCAAACTGGCTACACCTTC. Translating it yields CASSLSYRQTGYTF.

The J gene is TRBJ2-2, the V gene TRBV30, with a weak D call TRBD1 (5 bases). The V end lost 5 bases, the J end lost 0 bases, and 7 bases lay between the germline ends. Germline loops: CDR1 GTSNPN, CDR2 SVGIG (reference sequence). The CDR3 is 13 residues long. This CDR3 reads CAWQTANTGELFF. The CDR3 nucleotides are TGTGCCTGGCAGACAGCGAACACCGGGGAGCTGTTTTTT.